These 21 T cell receptor beta chains originate from one sample sequenced in a study of blood T cell repertoires in COVID-19 (dated by TCRdb to 2018 to 2020). Library creation used the immunoSEQ multiplex PCR assay. TCRdb's version of the immuneACCESS table is confined to in-frame rearrangements and falls short of the full clone set. An unresolved V gene accounts for under half of the shortfall where checked; the remainder is of unknown origin. Recorded for this sample are some 410,000 clones; 88% of them occurred a single time. Approximately 1% of the sample is taken by the ten largest. The sample comprised PBMCs or T cells enriched from blood (not recorded which). The receptors derive from a woman in her thirties with acute COVID-19.

The CDR3 sequence: CASSISGLRTEAFF. The CDR3 bases are TGTGCCAGTAGTATTTCAGGGTTGAGGACTGAAGCTTTCTTT. This chain joins TRBV19 and TRBJ1-1, with D maybe TRBD1 (5 bases). Trimming stripped 3 bases from V and 5 bases from J, with 13 bases between. Germline V lookup: CDR1 LNHDA, CDR2 SQIVND (reference sequence). CDR3 size: 14 residues.

The chain combines TRBV19 with TRBJ2-3; D is uncertain. The CDR3 is 14 amino acids. Trimming removed 1 base at V and 7 bases at J, with 12 bases between. Germline-derived CDR1 and CDR2 are LNHDA and SQIVND (reference sequence). This chain's CDR3 is CASSIVSDLNTQYF. CDR3 DNA sequence: TGTGCCAGTAGTATAGTTAGTGATTTAAATACGCAGTATTTT.

This chain connects TRBV5-1 to TRBJ2-1; 8 nucleotides align to TRBD2. J gave up 8 bases and V 4 bases, and 8 bases lay outside the gene matches. This CDR3 has 14 amino acids. Germline lookup yields CDR1 SGHRS and CDR2 YFSETQ. The CDR3 spells CASSPTSEGHEQFF. In DNA form, the CDR3 reads TGCGCCAGCAGCCCGACTAGCGAAGGCCATGAGCAGTTCTTC.

The rearrangement links TRBV20-1 to TRBJ2-7; D is undetermined. The CDR3 has 11 amino acids. Trimming took 5 bases from V and 0 from J, leaving 5 bases between them. CDR1 and CDR2 from the germline V gene are DFQATT and SNEGSKA (reference sequence). The CDR3 spells CSAADSYEQYF. CDR3 nucleotide sequence: TGCAGTGCTGCAGACTCCTACGAGCAGTACTTC.

The CDR3 sequence is CASSLDQGTNTEAFF. The CDR3 DNA follows: TGCGCCAGCAGCTTGGACCAGGGAACGAACACTGAAGCTTTCTTT. The chain joins TRBV5-1 to TRBJ1-1; D is possibly TRBD1 (5 bases). The CDR3 runs 15 residues. Germline V lookup: CDR1 SGHRS, CDR2 YFSETQ. Trimming removed 0 bases from V and 1 base from J, with 10 bases in between.

The rearrangement uses TRBV21-1 and TRBJ1-1; the table's D call TRBD1 went unverified against the DNA. TRBV21-1 is noted as a pseudogene. The CDR3 is 15 amino acids. The CDR3 DNA sequence: TGTGCCAGCAGCCCCCGGACAGGGGGGAACACTGAAGCTTTCTTT. Translating gives CASSPRTGGNTEAFF.

The chain recombines TRBV21-1 with TRBJ2-7; TRBD2, the D gene given by the table, was not confirmed from the DNA. TRBV21-1 is reported as a pseudogene. The CDR3 spans 15 residues. The CDR3 is CASRNQRGASYEQYF. In DNA form, the CDR3 reads TGTGCCAGCAGGAATCAGCGGGGGGCCTCCTACGAGCAGTACTTC.

The rearrangement links TRBV19 to TRBJ1-3, with 8 positions matching TRBD1. Germline lookup yields CDR1 LNHDA and CDR2 SQIVND (reference sequence). Trimming at V came to 6 bases and at J to 2 bases, leaving 6 bases not matched to a gene. The CDR3 is 15 residues long. The CDR3 bases are TGTGCCAGTAGATACCTGGGACAGGCTGGAAACACCATATATTTT. It yields the protein CASRYLGQAGNTIYF.

CDR3 sequence (DNA): TGCAGCGTTGAGGGTGCGGGTGAGACAGGGGGCTACGAGCAGTACTTC. Its protein is CSVEGAGETGGYEQYF. This chain connects TRBV29-1 to TRBJ2-7; 9 bases agree with TRBD1. V trimming: 3 bases; J trimming: 3 bases; junction bases outside the gene matches: 12. There are 16 residues in the CDR3. The germline V gene has CDR1 SQVTM and CDR2 ANQGSEA.

This clone was counted between two and nine times. The V and J genes are TRBV2 and TRBJ1-2; D possibly corresponds to TRBD1 (6 bases). This CDR3 has 14 residues. Trimming stripped 6 bases from V and 2 bases from J, with 13 bases between. CDR1 and CDR2 from the germline V gene are SNHLY and FYNNEI. CDR3 sequence (DNA): TGTGCCAGCAGACCCCGGGACACCAACTATGGCTACACCTTC. Its translation is CASRPRDTNYGYTF.

V and J are TRBV7-9 and TRBJ1-1, with TRBD1 matching over 7 bases. The germline V gene has CDR1 SEHNR and CDR2 FQNEAQ (reference sequence). Trimming cost V 7 bases and J 6 bases; bases outside gene matches: 5. The CDR3 sequence is 12 residues long. CDR3 region: CASTQGGPEAFF. DNA for the CDR3: TGTGCCAGCACCCAGGGGGGTCCTGAAGCTTTCTTT.

V is TRBV10-2 and J is TRBJ1-2; 8 bases agree with TRBD1. CDR1 WSHSY and CDR2 SAAADI come from the germline V gene. Trimming cost V 6 bases and J 8 bases; bases outside gene matches: 17. CDR3 size: 16 residues. The CDR3 DNA reads TGCGCCAGCAGGCAGACAGGGGTTGCCCCCAGTGGCGGCTACACCTTC. Residues: CASRQTGVAPSGGYTF.

This chain links TRBV7-2 with TRBJ2-7, with D possibly being TRBD2 (6 bases). The germline V gene encodes CDR1 SGHTA and CDR2 FQGNSA. The V end lost 5 bases, the J end lost 0 bases, and 14 bases lay between the germline ends. The CDR3 loop spans 15 amino acids. This CDR3 is CASSETSSPSYEQYF. The CDR3 bases are TGTGCCAGCAGCGAGACTAGTTCCCCCTCCTACGAGCAGTACTTC.

This sequence joins TRBV21-1 and TRBJ2-7; the DNA was not compared with TRBD2, the D call given in the table. TRBV21-1 corresponds to a pseudogene. CDR3 length equals 15 residues. CDR3 residues: CASSKSGGENSGQYF. In DNA form, the CDR3 reads TGTGCCAGCAGTAAAAGTGGTGGGGAGAATTCGGGGCAGTACTTC.

This chain uses TRBV5-1 with TRBJ1-5; TRBD1 aligns across 7 bases. Germline trimming cut 0 bases from V and 7 bases from J; bases unmatched to any gene: 4. The CDR3 extends over 14 amino acids. Germline V gene sequence: CDR1 SGHRS, CDR2 YFSETQ. CDR3 nucleotides: TGCGCCAGCAGCTTGGAAGGGGGCCCCCAGCCCCAGCATTTT. This codes for CASSLEGGPQPQHF.

The chain recombines TRBV5-6 with TRBJ1-4, with D unresolved. V was pared by 0 bases and J by 5 bases, with 11 bases between. This CDR3 has 15 amino acids. Per the germline V gene, CDR1 is SGHDT and CDR2 is YYEEEE. The chain's CDR3 is CASSLAGNPNEKLFF. As DNA, the CDR3 is TGTGCCAGCAGCTTGGCGGGGAACCCAAATGAAAAACTGTTTTTT.

This chain connects TRBV12-3 or TRBV12-4 to TRBJ2-5, with D perhaps TRBD2 (5 bases). V was trimmed by 5 bases and J by 1 base, leaving 8 bases between them. The CDR3 contains 13 residues. The chain's CDR3 is CASSRRGQETQYF. Written as DNA, the CDR3 is TGTGCCAGCAGTCGACGGGGCCAAGAGACCCAGTACTTC.

A note on this clone: The sample has other DNA sequences that encode this CDR3 too. The chain couples TRBV6-1 to TRBJ1-5, with D unresolved. This CDR3 has 12 residues. Germline V gives CDR1 MNHNS, CDR2 SASEGT. Trimming stripped 2 bases from V and 6 bases from J, with 5 bases between. The chain's CDR3 is CASSEPGQPQHF. CDR3 sequence (DNA): TGTGCCAGCAGTGAACCGGGTCAGCCCCAGCATTTT.

The CDR3 nucleotides are TGTGCCAGCAGCATAACAGGGAATCAGCCCCAGCATTTT. This gives the protein CASSITGNQPQHF. V and J are TRBV7-2 and TRBJ1-5; D might be TRBD1 (6 bases). V lost 5 bases, J lost 4 bases, and 9 bases lay in between. In germline, CDR1 is SGHTA, CDR2 FQGNSA. This CDR3 has 13 residues.

The chain uses TRBV14 and TRBJ1-2, with TRBD1 as a possible D gene (6 bases). The germline CDR1 and CDR2 sequences are SGHDN and FVKESK. There are 13 residues in the CDR3. Between the trimmed V and J ends, which lost 0 bases and 4 bases, there was a span of 6 bases. CDR3 sequence: CASSQDRGYGYTF. As DNA, the CDR3 is TGTGCCAGCAGCCAAGACAGGGGCTATGGCTACACCTTC.

The chain uses TRBV3-1 (or the pseudogene TRBV3-2) and TRBJ2-3; 16 bases line up with TRBD2. Germline CDR1 is LGHDT and CDR2 is YNNKEL (reference sequence). This CDR3 has 18 amino acids. V lost 2 bases to trimming and J lost 2 bases; unmatched junction nucleotides: 4. Here the CDR3 reads CASSQPGLAGGLTDTQYF. CDR3 bases: TGTGCCAGCAGCCAACCGGGACTAGCGGGGGGGCTCACAGATACGCAGTATTTT.